These 14 T cell receptor beta chains originate from one sample sequenced in a study of blood T cells in healthy people across ages. Primers used in a second PCR of roughly 7 to 12 cycles were a sample-barcoded 5' primer and a J-beta primer mix. TCRdb independently ran MiXCR on the 5' RACE reads; one entry per CDR3 protein. The data hold approximately 790,000 distinct CDR3 sequences, with approximately 67% observed a single time. Sequencing used blood. The receptor source for this set is a man younger than 40 in good health.

This clonotype was seen a few times. The chain carries TRBV27 and TRBJ2-7, with 11 bases identical to TRBD2. CDR1 is MNHEY and CDR2 is SMNVEV in the germline V gene (reference sequence). The CDR3 totals 15 residues. V shed 3 bases, J shed 3 bases, and the junction held 4 bases outside the gene matches. The CDR3 region has the DNA TGTGCCAGCAGTTTGAGAACTAGCGGGGGCTACGAGCAGTACTTC. It specifies CASSLRTSGGYEQYF.

The chain is built from TRBV24-1 and TRBJ1-1; D is undetermined. With 4 bases removed from V and 4 bases from J, the gap between germline ends came to 15 bases. There are 15 residues in the CDR3. The V gene's germline CDR1 is KGHDR and CDR2 SFDVKD. The CDR3 protein is CATSESDAGSTEAFF. CDR3 nucleotides: TGTGCCACCAGTGAGTCGGACGCGGGGAGCACTGAAGCTTTCTTT.

The chain couples TRBV7-2 to TRBJ2-5, with D tentatively TRBD1 (6 bases). Germline CDR1 and CDR2: SGHTA and FQGNSA. Trimming stripped 8 bases from V and 0 bases from J, with 19 bases between. The CDR3 spans 16 residues. The CDR3 sequence: CASRKVTGTNQETQYF. The DNA of the CDR3 is TGTGCCAGCCGCAAGGTTACTGGGACAAACCAAGAGACCCAGTACTTC. The full variable domain, its missing parts supplied by reference TRBV7-2 and TRBJ2-5, is GAGVSQSPSNKVTEKGKDVELRCDPISGHTALYWYRQSLGQGLEFLIYFQGNSAPDKSGLPSDRFSAERTGGSVSTLTIQRTQQEDSAVYLCASRKVTGTNQETQYFGPGTRLLVL.

This chain joins TRBV24-1 and TRBJ2-7; D gene uncertain. The CDR3 consists of 14 residues. Trimming cost V 5 bases and J 5 bases, with 15 bases left between them. CDR1 is KGHDR and CDR2 is SFDVKD in the germline V gene. The CDR3 loop reads CATSARAGPHEQYF. CDR3 DNA sequence: TGTGCCACCAGTGCCCGGGCAGGTCCCCACGAGCAGTACTTC.

The V call is TRBV28, the J call TRBJ2-1; no clear D gene. The germline V gene encodes CDR1 MDHEN and CDR2 SYDVKM. The V gene lost 6 bases and the J gene lost 3 bases, with 15 bases spanning the gap. This CDR3 contains 15 residues. CDR3 amino acids: CASRRDTQSYNEQFF. CDR3 nucleotides: TGTGCCAGCAGGCGCGACACACAAAGCTACAATGAGCAGTTCTTC.

CDR3 loop: CSARAEDPGTGELFF. The CDR3 DNA is TGCAGTGCTAGAGCAGAAGACCCCGGCACCGGGGAGCTGTTTTTT. The genes are TRBV20-1 and TRBJ2-2, with D uncertain. This CDR3 is 15 amino acids long. Trimming took 1 base from V and 4 from J, leaving 13 bases between them. From germline, CDR1 is DFQATT and CDR2 SNEGSKA (reference sequence).

V is TRBV5-1 and J is TRBJ2-6, with 8 bases aligning to TRBD1. Germline V gives CDR1 SGHRS, CDR2 YFSETQ. CDR3 size: 17 residues. V dropped 6 bases and J dropped 4; count of bases not matched to a gene: 12. The CDR3 DNA sequence: TGCGCCAGCACTCTAGCAGGGGGCCTAGCAGGGGCCAACGTCCTGACTTTC. Its protein is CASTLAGGLAGANVLTF.

The chain carries TRBV19 and TRBJ2-3; D is unclear. V lost 1 base to trimming and J lost 4 bases, with 6 bases between them. This CDR3 region has 13 residues. CDR1 is LNHDA and CDR2 is SQIVND in the germline V gene (reference sequence). The CDR3 protein is CASSIVNPDTQYF. In DNA, the CDR3 is TGTGCCAGTAGTATAGTGAATCCAGATACGCAGTATTTT.

The chain recombines TRBV6-2 or TRBV6-3 with TRBJ2-2; D is ambiguous. The germline CDR1 and CDR2 sequences are MNHEY and SVGEGT. The CDR3 runs to 14 residues. V was shortened by 2 bases and J by 0 bases, with 4 bases between the two germline ends. The chain's CDR3 is CASSYDPNTGELFF. The CDR3 DNA reads as TGTGCCAGCAGTTACGACCCGAACACCGGGGAGCTGTTTTTT.

This clonotype was recorded a few times. The genes are TRBV5-1 and TRBJ2-7; D unresolved. Germline V lookup: CDR1 SGHRS, CDR2 YFSETQ. V lost 1 base and J lost 1, with 9 bases in between. The CDR3 spans 14 residues. Here the CDR3 DNA reads TGCGCCAGCAGCTTGAGTCGACGTTCCTACGAGCAGTACTTC. Amino acid sequence: CASSLSRRSYEQYF.

This clonotype has only a few counts. CDR3 sequence: CASSLAAGDRDSGANVLTF. CDR3 coding DNA: TGTGCCAGCAGCTTAGCTGCGGGGGACAGGGACTCTGGGGCCAACGTCCTGACTTTC. The chain recombines TRBV7-9 with TRBJ2-6, with 9 bases that match TRBD1. Germline loops: CDR1 SEHNR, CDR2 FQNEAQ (reference sequence). V was clipped by 0 bases and J by 0 bases; unmatched bases: 6. The CDR3 runs to 19 residues.

This rearrangement joins TRBV30 to TRBJ1-4; tentative D call: TRBD1 (6 bases). Per the germline V gene, CDR1 is GTSNPN and CDR2 is SVGIG (reference sequence). V was clipped by 4 bases and J by 5 bases, with 11 bases between them. The CDR3 is 13 amino acids. The CDR3 loop reads CAWNGGMNEKLFF. The CDR3 nucleotides are TGTGCCTGGAATGGGGGCATGAATGAAAAACTGTTTTTT.

On this clonotype: An end of the junction differs from the germline gene, which may be a read error. V gene TRBV7-3 combines with J gene TRBJ2-4; D might be TRBD1 or TRBD2, each matching 5 bases. The closer fit of TRBJ2-7 to the DNA end suggests the J call may be wrong. Germline CDR1 is SGHTA and CDR2 is FQGTGA. CDR3 length equals 15 residues. The CDR3 protein is CVSSLTDEGPYEQYF. Written as DNA, the CDR3 is TGTGTCAGCAGCTTAACAGATGAGGGGCCCTACGAGCAGTACTTC.

Turning to this clonotype: This clone may be a read error of a much larger clone one base away. The rearrangement links TRBV6-5 to TRBJ1-2, with 7 bases fitting TRBD1. CDR1 and CDR2 from the germline V gene are MNHEY and SVGAGI. CDR3 size: 12 residues. The CDR3 DNA is TGTGCCAGCAGTTACTCAGGGGGCGGCTGCACCTTC. Translating gives CASSYSGGGCTF.